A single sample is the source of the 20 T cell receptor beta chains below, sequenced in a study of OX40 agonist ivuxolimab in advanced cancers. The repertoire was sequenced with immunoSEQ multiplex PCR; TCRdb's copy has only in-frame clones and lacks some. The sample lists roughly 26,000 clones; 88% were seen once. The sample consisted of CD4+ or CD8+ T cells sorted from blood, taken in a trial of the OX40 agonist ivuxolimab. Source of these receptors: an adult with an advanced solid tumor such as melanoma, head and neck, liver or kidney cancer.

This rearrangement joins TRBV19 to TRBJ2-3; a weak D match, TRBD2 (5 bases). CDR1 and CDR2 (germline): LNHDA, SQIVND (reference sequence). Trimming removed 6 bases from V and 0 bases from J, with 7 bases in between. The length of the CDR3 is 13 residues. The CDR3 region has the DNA TGTGCCAGTAGCGGGATTAGCACAGATACGCAGTATTTT. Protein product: CASSGISTDTQYF.

The CDR3 DNA sequence: TGTGCCAGTAGATCCCCCCAGGGGGAGCAGTACTTC. This encodes CASRSPQGEQYF. The chain links TRBV19 to TRBJ2-7; tentatively, D is TRBD1 (6 bases). V was cut by 6 bases and J by 7 bases, with 13 bases left in between. The CDR3 sequence is 12 residues long. The germline V gene encodes CDR1 LNHDA and CDR2 SQIVND (reference sequence).

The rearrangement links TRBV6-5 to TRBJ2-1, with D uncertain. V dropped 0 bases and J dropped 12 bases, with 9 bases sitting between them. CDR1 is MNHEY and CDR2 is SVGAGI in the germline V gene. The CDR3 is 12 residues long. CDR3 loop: CASSYSSTLQFF. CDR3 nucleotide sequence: TGTGCCAGCAGTTACTCGTCTACTCTGCAGTTCTTC.

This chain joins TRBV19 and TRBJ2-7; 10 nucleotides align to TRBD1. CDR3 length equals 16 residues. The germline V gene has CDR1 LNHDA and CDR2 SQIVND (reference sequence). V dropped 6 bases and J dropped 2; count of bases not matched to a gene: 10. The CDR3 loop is CASSTGTGDSTYEQYF. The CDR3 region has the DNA TGTGCCAGTAGCACGGGGACAGGGGATAGCACCTACGAGCAGTACTTC.

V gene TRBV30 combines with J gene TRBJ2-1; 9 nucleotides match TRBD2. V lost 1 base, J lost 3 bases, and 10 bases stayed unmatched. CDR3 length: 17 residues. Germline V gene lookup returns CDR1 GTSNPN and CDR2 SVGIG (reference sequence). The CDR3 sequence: CAWSGWDRLAVYNEQFF. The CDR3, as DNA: TGTGCCTGGAGTGGTTGGGATAGACTAGCGGTCTACAATGAGCAGTTCTTC.

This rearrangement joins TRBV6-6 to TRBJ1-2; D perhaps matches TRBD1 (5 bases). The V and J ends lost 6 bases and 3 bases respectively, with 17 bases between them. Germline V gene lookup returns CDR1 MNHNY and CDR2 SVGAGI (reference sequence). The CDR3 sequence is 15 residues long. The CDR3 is CASSLMGGEDYGYTF. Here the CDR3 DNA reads TGTGCCAGCAGCCTAATGGGGGGGGAGGACTATGGCTACACCTTC.

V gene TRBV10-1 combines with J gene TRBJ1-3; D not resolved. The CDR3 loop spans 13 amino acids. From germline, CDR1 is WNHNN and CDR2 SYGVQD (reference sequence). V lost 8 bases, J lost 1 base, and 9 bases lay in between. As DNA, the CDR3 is TGCGCCAGCCGAATGGGTTCTGGAAACACCATATATTTT. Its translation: CASRMGSGNTIYF.

The CDR3 protein is CASSYAAQAGYTF. The CDR3 nucleotides are TGTGCCAGCAGTTACGCAGCACAGGCGGGGTACACCTTC. The genes are TRBV6-5 and TRBJ1-2; TRBD1 might be the D (5 bases). Trimming shortened V by 2 bases and J by 11 bases, and 15 bases separated the two germline ends. The CDR3 totals 13 residues. Germline V CDR1 and CDR2: MNHEY, SVGAGI.

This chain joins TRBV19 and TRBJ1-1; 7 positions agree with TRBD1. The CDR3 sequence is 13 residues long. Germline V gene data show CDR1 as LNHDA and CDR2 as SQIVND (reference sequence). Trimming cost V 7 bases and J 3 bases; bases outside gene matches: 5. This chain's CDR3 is CASTRGGYTEAFF. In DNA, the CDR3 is TGTGCCAGTACCAGGGGGGGCTACACTGAAGCTTTCTTT.

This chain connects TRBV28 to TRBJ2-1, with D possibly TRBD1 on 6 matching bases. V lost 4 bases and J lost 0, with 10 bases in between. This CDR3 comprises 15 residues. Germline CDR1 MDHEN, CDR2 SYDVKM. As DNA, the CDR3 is TGTGCCAGCAGTTCTGACAGGCGCTCCTACAATGAGCAGTTCTTC. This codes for CASSSDRRSYNEQFF.

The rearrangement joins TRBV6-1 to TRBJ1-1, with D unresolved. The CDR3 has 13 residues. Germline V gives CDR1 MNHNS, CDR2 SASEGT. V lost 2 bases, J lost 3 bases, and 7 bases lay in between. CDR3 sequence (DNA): TGTGCCAGCAGTGAAAATTCGGACACTGAAGCTTTCTTT. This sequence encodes CASSENSDTEAFF.

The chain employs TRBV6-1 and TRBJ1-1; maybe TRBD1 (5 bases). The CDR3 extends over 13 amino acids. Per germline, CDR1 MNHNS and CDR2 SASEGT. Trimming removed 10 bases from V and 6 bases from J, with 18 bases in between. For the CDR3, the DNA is TGTGCCATTCAAACGATCGGGGGAGCTGAAGCTTTCTTT. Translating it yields CAIQTIGGAEAFF.

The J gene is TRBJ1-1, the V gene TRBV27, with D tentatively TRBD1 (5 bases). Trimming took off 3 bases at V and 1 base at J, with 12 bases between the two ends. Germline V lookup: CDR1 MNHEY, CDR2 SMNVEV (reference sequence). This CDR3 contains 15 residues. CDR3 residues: CASSFWQGENTEAFF. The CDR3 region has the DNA TGTGCCAGCAGTTTTTGGCAGGGTGAGAACACTGAAGCTTTCTTT.

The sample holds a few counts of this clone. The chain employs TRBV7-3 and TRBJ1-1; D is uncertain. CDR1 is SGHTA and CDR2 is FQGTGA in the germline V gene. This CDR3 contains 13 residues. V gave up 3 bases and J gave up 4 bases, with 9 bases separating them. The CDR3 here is CASSFDGRTEAFF. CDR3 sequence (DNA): TGTGCCAGCAGCTTTGACGGACGCACTGAAGCTTTCTTT.

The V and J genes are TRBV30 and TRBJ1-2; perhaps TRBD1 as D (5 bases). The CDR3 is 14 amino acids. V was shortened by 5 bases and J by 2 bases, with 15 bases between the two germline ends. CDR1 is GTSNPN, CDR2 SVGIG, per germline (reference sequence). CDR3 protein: CAWDRVSGNYGYTF. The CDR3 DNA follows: TGTGCCTGGGACAGAGTCTCGGGCAACTATGGCTACACCTTC.

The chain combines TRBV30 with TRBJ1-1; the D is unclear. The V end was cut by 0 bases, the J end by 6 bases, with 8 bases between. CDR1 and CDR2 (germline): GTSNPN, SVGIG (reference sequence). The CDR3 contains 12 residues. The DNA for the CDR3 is TGTGCCTGGAGTGTCGGGAGGGCTGAAGCTTTCTTT. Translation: CAWSVGRAEAFF.

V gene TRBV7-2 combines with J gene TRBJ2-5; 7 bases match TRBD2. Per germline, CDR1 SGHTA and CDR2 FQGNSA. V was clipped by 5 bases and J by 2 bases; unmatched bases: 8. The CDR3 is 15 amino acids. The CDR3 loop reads CASSPLAYLQETQYF. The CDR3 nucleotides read TGTGCCAGCAGCCCACTAGCGTACCTACAAGAGACCCAGTACTTC.

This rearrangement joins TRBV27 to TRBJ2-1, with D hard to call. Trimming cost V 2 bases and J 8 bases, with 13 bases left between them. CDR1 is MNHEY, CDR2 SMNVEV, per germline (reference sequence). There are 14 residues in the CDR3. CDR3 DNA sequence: TGTGCCAGCAGTTTAGGGGATCTCACCTATGAGCAGTTCTTC. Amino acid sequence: CASSLGDLTYEQFF.

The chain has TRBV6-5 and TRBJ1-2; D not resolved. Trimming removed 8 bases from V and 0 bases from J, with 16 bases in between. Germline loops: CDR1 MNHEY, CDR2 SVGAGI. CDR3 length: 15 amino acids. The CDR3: CASCSVSSPNYGYTF. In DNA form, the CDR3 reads TGTGCCAGCTGTTCCGTTAGTAGTCCTAACTATGGCTACACCTTC.

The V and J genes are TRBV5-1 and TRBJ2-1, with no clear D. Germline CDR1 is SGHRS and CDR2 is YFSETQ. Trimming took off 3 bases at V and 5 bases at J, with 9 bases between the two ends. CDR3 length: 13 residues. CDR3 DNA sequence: TGCGCCAGCAGCTATTGGCAGAACAATGAGCAGTTCTTC. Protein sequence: CASSYWQNNEQFF.